Shown below are 2 T cell receptor beta chains from a single sample sequenced in a study of blood T cell repertoires in COVID-19. Libraries were prepared by immunoSEQ multiplex PCR; TCRdb keeps only in-frame clonotypes and omits some of them. The sample shows approximately 330,000 clones, about 91% of them seen only once. The specimen was peripheral blood. All receptors come from a man aged 25-45 years with COVID-19, enrolled during active disease.

J is TRBJ2-1 and V is TRBV11-3; a possible D gene is TRBD1 (6 bases). CDR1 and CDR2 from the germline V gene are SGHNT and YENEEA. Trimming removed 6 bases from V and 2 bases from J, with 11 bases in between. CDR3 size: 14 residues. The CDR3: CASRTGDTYNEQFF. DNA of the CDR3: TGTGCCAGCAGGACAGGCGATACCTACAATGAGCAGTTCTTC.

Only one count was recorded for this clone. The chain joins TRBV9 to TRBJ1-4; 12 bases line up with TRBD1. Trimming took 3 bases from V and 1 from J; bases not matched to a gene: 4. The CDR3 has 17 residues. The germline V gene encodes CDR1 SGDLS and CDR2 YYNGEE. The CDR3: CASSGGQGAVTNEKLFF. Here the CDR3 DNA reads TGTGCCAGCAGCGGGGGACAGGGGGCCGTAACTAATGAAAAACTGTTTTTT.